The table lists the clone carrying this TCR beta chain with many counts. The sample originates from a study of tumor and adjacent non-tumor tissue in lung cancer. On the study more broadly: The cohort had approximately 12 adenocarcinoma, a couple of squamous cell and 1 small cell patients. Around 4.4 million productive TCRbeta reads were obtained per sample on average.

This sample's RNA came from whole unsorted tissue. This CDR3 has 16 amino acids. Germline V gene data show CDR1 as LGHNA and CDR2 as YSLEER. Trimming took 0 bases from V and 4 from J; bases not matched to a gene: 3. A modified ARM-PCR protocol with three rounds of nested PCR amplified TCRbeta. Each CDR3 protein gets one entry after TCRdb re-called the multiplex PCR reads with MiXCR. Counted here are 110,000 or so distinct CDR3 sequences, roughly 73% occurring once; the ten biggest clones make up 30% to 45%. This TCR came from a woman aged 55-75 years with non-small cell lung cancer. Sequenced sample: lung tumor tissue. This chain joins TRBV4-3 and TRBJ2-5, with 12 bases identical to TRBD1. Here the CDR3 reads CASSQDGTGGAETQYF. The CDR3 DNA sequence: TGCGCCAGCAGCCAAGATGGGACAGGGGGCGCAGAGACCCAGTACTTC.